These T cell receptor beta chains were read from a single sample in a study of shared clonotypes between healthy human individuals. Assay: immunoSEQ multiplex PCR; the TCRdb copy retains only in-frame clones and omits some. The sample consists of about 960,000 clones, roughly 72% of them appearing once. The sequencing input was memory CD4+ T cells sorted from blood. The receptors derive from a man between 18 and 29 years old in good health. The CDR3 runs from the conserved cysteine through the conserved F or W. A D gene is named only where the DNA matches it firmly. Clone size, where shown, is once, few, many, or a class for clones that have expanded.

v_gene	d_gene	j_gene	abundance	CDR3aa	CDR3nt
TRBV19	.	TRBJ2-7	.	CASKERGRDEQYF	TGTGCCAGTAAGGAGAGGGGCAGGGACGAGCAGTACTTC
TRBV19	.	TRBJ2-4	many	CASSIGQALGKNIQYF	TGTGCCAGTAGTATAGGACAGGCTCTAGGCAAAAACATTCAGTACTTC
TRBV4-2	TRBD2	TRBJ2-7	.	CASSQRASGVHEQYF	TGTGCCAGCAGCCAACGGGCTAGCGGGGTACACGAGCAGTACTTC
TRBV4-1	.	TRBJ1-2	.	CASSQETGTNYGYTF	TGCGCCAGCAGCCAAGAAACCGGGACTAACTATGGCTACACCTTC
TRBV28	.	TRBJ1-2	.	CASSKLTYTF	TGTGCCAGCAGCAAACTTACATACACCTTC
TRBV30	.	TRBJ2-7	.	CAWSSPRAISSYEQYF	TGTGCCTGGAGTTCCCCTCGGGCGATTAGCTCCTACGAGCAGTACTTC
TRBV9	.	TRBJ2-2	.	CASSPRTASNTGELFF	TGTGCCAGCAGCCCTCGGACAGCTTCGAACACCGGGGAGCTGTTTTTT
TRBV28	TRBD2	TRBJ2-5	.	CASGGGAETQYF	TGTGCCAGCGGGGGAGGGGCAGAGACCCAGTACTTC
TRBV4-3	.	TRBJ2-1	.	CASSQERRGDIEQFF	TGCGCCAGCAGCCAAGAAAGAAGGGGAGATATTGAGCAGTTCTTC
TRBV7-2	.	TRBJ1-2	few	CASSFDGSNYGYTF	TGTGCCAGCAGCTTTGACGGATCTAACTATGGCTACACCTTC
TRBV4-1	TRBD1	TRBJ1-2	.	CASSQGDSTFYGYTF	TGCGCCAGCAGCCAAGGGGACAGTACCTTCTATGGCTACACCTTC
TRBV7-9	TRBD1	TRBJ2-5	.	CASSHAGQGLKTQYF	TGTGCCAGCAGCCACGCGGGACAGGGGTTGAAGACCCAGTACTTC
TRBV7-2	TRBD2	TRBJ2-5	few	CASSLALAGGPETQYF	TGTGCCAGCAGCTTAGCACTAGCGGGAGGGCCCGAGACCCAGTACTTC
TRBV4-3	.	TRBJ2-1	.	CASSQDPTVYSYNEQFF	TGCGCCAGCAGCCAAGATCCCACGGTTTACTCCTACAATGAGCAGTTCTTC
TRBV6-1	TRBD2	TRBJ2-3	.	CASRESGGAGDTQYF	TGTGCCAGCAGGGAAAGCGGGGGGGCAGGAGATACGCAGTATTTT
TRBV9	.	TRBJ2-5	.	CASSVGVRETQYF	TGTGCCAGCAGCGTTGGGGTTAGAGAGACCCAGTACTTC
TRBV10-3	.	TRBJ1-5	.	CAISESGQGRSNQPQHF	TGTGCCATCAGTGAGTCGGGGCAGGGGCGAAGCAATCAGCCCCAGCATTTT
TRBV19	.	TRBJ2-1	.	CASSSTAGSYNEQFF	TGTGCCAGTTCCTCAACCGCAGGGTCCTACAATGAGCAGTTCTTC
TRBV9	.	TRBJ2-5	once	CASSVDIALGEETQYF	TGTGCCAGCAGCGTAGATATAGCCCTGGGGGAAGAGACCCAGTACTTC
TRBV6-1	TRBD1	TRBJ1-3	.	CASSTGQGAGNTIYF	TGTGCCAGCAGTACGGGACAGGGTGCTGGAAACACCATATATTTT
TRBV15	.	TRBJ2-2	.	CATSWGGLMDTGELFF	TGTGCCACCAGCTGGGGGGGGCTTATGGACACCGGGGAGCTGTTTTTT
TRBV6-1	.	TRBJ2-2	few	CASIRRREPGELFF	TGTGCCAGCATTAGAAGAAGGGAACCCGGGGAGCTGTTTTTT
TRBV11-2	TRBD1	TRBJ2-5	once	CASSPRRGRLETQYF	TGTGCCAGCAGCCCCCGCAGGGGGAGATTAGAGACCCAGTACTTC
TRBV30	.	TRBJ1-5	.	CAWSGDVNQPQHF	TGTGCCTGGAGTGGGGACGTGAATCAGCCCCAGCATTTT
TRBV19	TRBD1	TRBJ2-7	.	CASSISGTGGTYEQYF	TGTGCCAGTAGTATTAGTGGGACAGGGGGTACCTACGAGCAGTACTTC
TRBV4-3	TRBD1	TRBJ2-7	.	CASSQDGGTGGLGEQYF	TGCGCCAGCAGCCAGGACGGGGGGACAGGGGGCCTTGGAGAGCAGTACTTC
TRBV2	.	TRBJ1-6	.	CASSEERFGGSPLHF	TGTGCCAGCAGTGAAGAGAGGTTCGGGGGGTCACCCCTCCACTTT
TRBV7-2	.	TRBJ2-3	.	CASSIRSPDTQYF	TGTGCCAGCAGCATTCGAAGTCCAGATACGCAGTATTTT
TRBV6-6	TRBD1	TRBJ1-2	.	CASSSLGTANNYGYTF	TGTGCCAGCAGTTCGCTTGGGACAGCTAATAACTATGGCTACACCTTC
TRBV6-6	TRBD1	TRBJ1-4	.	CASSQGVLNEKLFF	TGTGCCAGCAGTCAGGGGGTTCTTAATGAAAAACTGTTTTTT
TRBV6-1	.	TRBJ1-1	.	CASSENWERNTEAFF	TGTGCCAGCAGTGAAAATTGGGAAAGGAACACTGAAGCTTTCTTT
TRBV4-1	.	TRBJ2-1	few	CASSQDLGGRREQFF	TGCGCCAGCAGCCAAGATTTGGGGGGGCGCCGGGAGCAGTTCTTC
TRBV30	TRBD2	TRBJ2-7	few	CAWSPGGAREQYF	TGTGCCTGGAGTCCGGGAGGGGCTCGCGAGCAGTACTTC
TRBV6-1	TRBD1	TRBJ2-2	few	CASRFAGTGVGELFF	TGTGCCAGCAGATTCGCCGGGACAGGGGTCGGGGAGCTGTTTTTT
TRBV5-5	TRBD2	TRBJ2-1	.	CASRPRLAGVNDHEQFF	TGTGCCAGCAGACCCCGACTAGCGGGCGTAAACGACCATGAGCAGTTCTTC
TRBV7-3	.	TRBJ2-1	.	CASSFRGEQFF	TGTGCCAGCAGCTTTAGGGGTGAGCAGTTCTTC
TRBV11-2	.	TRBJ2-7	few	CASSLVQNGGPTSYEQYF	TGTGCCAGCAGCTTAGTGCAGAACGGGGGCCCTACTAGCTACGAGCAGTACTTC
TRBV7-6	TRBD1	TRBJ2-2	.	CASTIRDRVMGTGELFF	TGTGCCAGCACCATCCGGGACAGGGTCATGGGCACCGGGGAGCTGTTTTTT
TRBV6-5	TRBD2	TRBJ2-1	.	CASSYLSSGRFNEQFF	TGTGCCAGCAGTTACCTTAGTAGCGGGAGGTTTAATGAGCAGTTCTTC
TRBV19	.	TRBJ1-2	.	CASSIKAGGYGYTF	TGTGCCAGTAGTATTAAGGCCGGGGGCTATGGCTACACCTTC
TRBV9	.	TRBJ1-5	once	CASSVEGHQPQHF	TGTGCCAGCAGCGTAGAGGGTCATCAGCCCCAGCATTTT
TRBV30	TRBD1	TRBJ1-2	few	CAWRGSGGTYTF	TGTGCCTGGAGGGGGTCAGGGGGAACCTACACCTTC
TRBV9	.	TRBJ2-3	.	CASSVEALVDTQYF	TGTGCCAGCAGCGTAGAGGCCTTGGTTGATACGCAGTATTTT
TRBV12-5	TRBD1	TRBJ2-5	.	CASGPGQGPETQYF	TGTGCTAGTGGCCCGGGACAGGGCCCAGAGACCCAGTACTTC
TRBV6-1	.	TRBJ2-2	once	CASSEQGGVVTGELFF	TGTGCCAGCAGTGAACAGGGGGGAGTAGTCACCGGGGAGCTGTTTTTT
TRBV6-1	.	TRBJ2-7	.	CASSRQFLGSYEQYF	TGTGCCAGCAGCCGACAATTCTTGGGTTCCTACGAGCAGTACTTC